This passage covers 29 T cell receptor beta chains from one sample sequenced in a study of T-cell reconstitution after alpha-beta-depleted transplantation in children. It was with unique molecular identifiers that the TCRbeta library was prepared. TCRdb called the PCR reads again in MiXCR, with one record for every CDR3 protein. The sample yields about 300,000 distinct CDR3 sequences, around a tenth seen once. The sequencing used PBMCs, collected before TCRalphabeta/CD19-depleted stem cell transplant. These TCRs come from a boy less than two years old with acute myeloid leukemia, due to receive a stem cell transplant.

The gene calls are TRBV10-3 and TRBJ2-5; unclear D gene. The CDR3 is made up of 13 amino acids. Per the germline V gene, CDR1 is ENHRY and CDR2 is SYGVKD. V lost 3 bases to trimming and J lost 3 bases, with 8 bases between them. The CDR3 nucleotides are TGTGCCATCAGTGATACTGGGAAAGAGACCCAGTACTTC. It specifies CAISDTGKETQYF.

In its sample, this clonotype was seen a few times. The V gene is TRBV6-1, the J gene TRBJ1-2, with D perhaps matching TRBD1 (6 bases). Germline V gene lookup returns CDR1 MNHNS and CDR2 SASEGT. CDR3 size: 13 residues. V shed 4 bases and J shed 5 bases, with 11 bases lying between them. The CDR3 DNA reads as TGTGCCAGCAGTGGGGGGACACATTATGGCTACACCTTC. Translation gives CASSGGTHYGYTF.

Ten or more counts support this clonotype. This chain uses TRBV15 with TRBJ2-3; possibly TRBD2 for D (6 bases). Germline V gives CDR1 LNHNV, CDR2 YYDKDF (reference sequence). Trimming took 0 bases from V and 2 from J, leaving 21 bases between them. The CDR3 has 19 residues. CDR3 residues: CATSRDPFARGFDTDTQYF. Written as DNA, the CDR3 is TGTGCCACCAGCAGAGATCCTTTTGCCCGGGGGTTTGACACAGATACGCAGTATTTT.

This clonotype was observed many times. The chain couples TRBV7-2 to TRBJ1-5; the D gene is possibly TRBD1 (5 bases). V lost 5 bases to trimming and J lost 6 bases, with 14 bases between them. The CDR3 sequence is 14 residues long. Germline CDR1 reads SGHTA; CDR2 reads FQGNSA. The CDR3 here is CASSVGTGGQPQHF. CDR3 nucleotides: TGTGCCAGCAGCGTGGGAACAGGAGGTCAGCCCCAGCATTTT. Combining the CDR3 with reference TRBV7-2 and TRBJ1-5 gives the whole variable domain GAGVSQSPSNKVTEKGKDVELRCDPISGHTALYWYRQSLGQGLEFLIYFQGNSAPDKSGLPSDRFSAERTGGSVSTLTIQRTQQEDSAVYLCASSVGTGGQPQHFGDGTRLSIL.

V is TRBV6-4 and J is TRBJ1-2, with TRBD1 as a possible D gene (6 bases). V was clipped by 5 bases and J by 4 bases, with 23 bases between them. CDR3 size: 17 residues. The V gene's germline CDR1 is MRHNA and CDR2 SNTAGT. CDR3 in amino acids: CASSPTSPRGAGYGYTF. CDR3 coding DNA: TGTGCCAGCAGTCCCACGTCTCCACGGGGGGCTGGCTATGGCTACACCTTC.

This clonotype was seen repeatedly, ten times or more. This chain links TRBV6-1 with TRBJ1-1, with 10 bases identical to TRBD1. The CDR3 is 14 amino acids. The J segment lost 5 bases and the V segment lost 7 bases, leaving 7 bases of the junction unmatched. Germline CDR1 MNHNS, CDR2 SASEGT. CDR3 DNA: TGTGCCAGCACTGACAGGGGGCAACGGACTGAAGCTTTCTTT. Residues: CASTDRGQRTEAFF.

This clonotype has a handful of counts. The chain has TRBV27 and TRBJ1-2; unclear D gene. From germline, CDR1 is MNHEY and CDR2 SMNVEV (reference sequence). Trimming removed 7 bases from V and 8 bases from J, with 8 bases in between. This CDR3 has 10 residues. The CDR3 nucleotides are TGTGCCAGCATGGTGGGAGGCTACACCTTC. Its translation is CASMVGGYTF.

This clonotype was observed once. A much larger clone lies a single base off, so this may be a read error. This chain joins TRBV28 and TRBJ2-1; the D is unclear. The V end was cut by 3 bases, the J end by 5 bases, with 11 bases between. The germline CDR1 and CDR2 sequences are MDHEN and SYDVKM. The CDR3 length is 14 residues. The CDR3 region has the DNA TGTGCCAGCAGTTTTAAGACCCAGGACAATGAGCAGTTCTTC. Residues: CASSFKTQDNEQFF.

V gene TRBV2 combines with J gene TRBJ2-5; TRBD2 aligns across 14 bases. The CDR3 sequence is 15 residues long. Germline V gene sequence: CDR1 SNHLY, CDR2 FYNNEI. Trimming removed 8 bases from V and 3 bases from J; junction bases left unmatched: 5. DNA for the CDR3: TGTGCCAGCCAGAGACTAGCGGGAGGGGAAGAGACCCAGTACTTC. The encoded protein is CASQRLAGGEETQYF.

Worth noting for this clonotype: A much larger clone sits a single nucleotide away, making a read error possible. The CDR3 region is CSAREHGWRASSDTQYF. CDR3 DNA: TGCAGTGCTAGAGAACATGGGTGGAGGGCCTCCTCGGATACGCAGTATTTT. This rearrangement joins TRBV20-1 to TRBJ2-3; a weak D match, TRBD2 (6 bases). The germline V gene encodes CDR1 DFQATT and CDR2 SNEGSKA (reference sequence). The CDR3 has 17 residues. The ends were cut back, 0 bases at V and 6 bases at J, with 22 bases in the middle.

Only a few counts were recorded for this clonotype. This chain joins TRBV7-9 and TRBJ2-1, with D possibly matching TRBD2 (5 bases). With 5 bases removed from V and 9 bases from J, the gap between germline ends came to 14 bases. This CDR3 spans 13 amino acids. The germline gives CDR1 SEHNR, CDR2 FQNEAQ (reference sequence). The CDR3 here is CASSPPLGSEQFF. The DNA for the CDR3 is TGTGCCAGCAGCCCCCCACTAGGAAGTGAGCAGTTCTTC. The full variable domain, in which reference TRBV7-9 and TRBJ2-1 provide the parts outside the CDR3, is DTGVSQNPRHKITKRGQNVTFRCDPISEHNRLYWYRQTLGQGPEFLTYFQNEAQLEKSRLLSDRFSAERPKGSFSTLEIQRTEQGDSAMYLCASSPPLGSEQFFGPGTRLTVL.

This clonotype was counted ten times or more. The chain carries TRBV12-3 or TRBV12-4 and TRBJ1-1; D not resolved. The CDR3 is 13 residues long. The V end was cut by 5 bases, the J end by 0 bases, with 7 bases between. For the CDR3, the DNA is TGTGCCAGCAGTCCCCAGGTGAACACTGAAGCTTTCTTT. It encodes CASSPQVNTEAFF.

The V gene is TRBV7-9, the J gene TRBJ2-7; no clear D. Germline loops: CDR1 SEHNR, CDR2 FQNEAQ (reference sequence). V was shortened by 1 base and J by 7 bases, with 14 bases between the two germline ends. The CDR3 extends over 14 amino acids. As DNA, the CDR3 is TGTGCCAGCAGCTTAGATTTTGGATGGGGTGAGCAGTACTTC. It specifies CASSLDFGWGEQYF. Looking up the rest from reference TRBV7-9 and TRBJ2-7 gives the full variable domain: DTGVSQNPRHKITKRGQNVTFRCDPISEHNRLYWYRQTLGQGPEFLTYFQNEAQLEKSRLLSDRFSAERPKGSFSTLEIQRTEQGDSAMYLCASSLDFGWGEQYFGPGTRLTVT.

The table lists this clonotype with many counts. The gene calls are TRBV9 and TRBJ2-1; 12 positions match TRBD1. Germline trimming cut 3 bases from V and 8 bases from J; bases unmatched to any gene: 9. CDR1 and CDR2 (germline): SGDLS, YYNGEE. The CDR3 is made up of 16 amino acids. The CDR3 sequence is CASSATGTGGVDEQFF. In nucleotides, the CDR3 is TGTGCCAGCAGCGCAACCGGGACAGGGGGCGTCGATGAGCAGTTCTTC.

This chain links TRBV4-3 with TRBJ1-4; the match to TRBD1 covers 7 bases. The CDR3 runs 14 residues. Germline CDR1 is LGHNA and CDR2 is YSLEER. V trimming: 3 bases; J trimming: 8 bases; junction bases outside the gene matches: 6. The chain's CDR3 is CASSHDTGEEKLFF. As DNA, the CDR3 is TGCGCCAGCAGCCATGATACAGGGGAGGAAAAACTGTTTTTT.

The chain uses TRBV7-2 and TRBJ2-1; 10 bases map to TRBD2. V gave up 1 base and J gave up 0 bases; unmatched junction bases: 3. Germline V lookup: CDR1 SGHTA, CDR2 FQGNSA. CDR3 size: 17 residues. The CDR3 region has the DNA TGTGCCAGCAGCTTAGTCTCTAGCGGGAGCTCCTACAATGAGCAGTTCTTC. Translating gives CASSLVSSGSSYNEQFF.

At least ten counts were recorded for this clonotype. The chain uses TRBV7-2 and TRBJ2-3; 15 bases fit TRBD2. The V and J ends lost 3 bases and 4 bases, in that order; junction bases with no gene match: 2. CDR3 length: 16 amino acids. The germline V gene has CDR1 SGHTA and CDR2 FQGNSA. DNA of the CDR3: TGTGCCAGCAGCTTGTGGACTAGCGGGAGGGCAGATACGCAGTATTTT. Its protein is CASSLWTSGRADTQYF.

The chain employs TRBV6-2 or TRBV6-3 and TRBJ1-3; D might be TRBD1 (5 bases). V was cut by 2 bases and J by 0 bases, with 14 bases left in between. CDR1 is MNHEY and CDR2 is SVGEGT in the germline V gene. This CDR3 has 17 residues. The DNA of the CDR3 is TGTGCCAGCAGTTACCAGGGCCGCTACCTCTCTGGAAACACCATATATTTT. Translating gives CASSYQGRYLSGNTIYF.

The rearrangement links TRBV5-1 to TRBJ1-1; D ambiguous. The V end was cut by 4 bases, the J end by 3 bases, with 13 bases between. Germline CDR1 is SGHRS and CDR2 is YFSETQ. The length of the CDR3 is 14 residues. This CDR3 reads CASSVGRVDTEAFF. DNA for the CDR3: TGCGCCAGCAGCGTGGGGAGGGTTGACACTGAAGCTTTCTTT.

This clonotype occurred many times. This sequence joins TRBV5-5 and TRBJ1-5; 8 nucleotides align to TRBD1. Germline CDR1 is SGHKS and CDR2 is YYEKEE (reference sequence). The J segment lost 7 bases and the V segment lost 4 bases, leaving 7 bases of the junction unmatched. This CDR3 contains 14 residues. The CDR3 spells CASSMDRAGQPQHF. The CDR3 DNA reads TGTGCCAGCAGCATGGACAGGGCGGGGCAGCCCCAGCATTTT.

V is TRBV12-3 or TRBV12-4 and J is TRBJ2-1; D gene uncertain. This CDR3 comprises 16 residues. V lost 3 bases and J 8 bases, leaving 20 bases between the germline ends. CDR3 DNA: TGTGCCAGCAGTTTTTACGGGCCTGTGGCGGTGGATGAGCAGTTCTTC. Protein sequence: CASSFYGPVAVDEQFF.

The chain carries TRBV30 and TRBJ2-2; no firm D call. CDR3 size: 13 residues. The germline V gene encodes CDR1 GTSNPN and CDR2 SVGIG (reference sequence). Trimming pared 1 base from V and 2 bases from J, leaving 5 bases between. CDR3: CAWSAGNTGELFF. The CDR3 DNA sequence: TGTGCCTGGAGTGCGGGTAACACCGGGGAGCTGTTTTTT. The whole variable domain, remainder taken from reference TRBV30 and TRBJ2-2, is SQTIHQWPATLVQPVGSPLSLECTVEGTSNPNLYWYRQAAGRGLQLLFYSVGIGQISSEVPQNLSASRPQDRQFILSSKKLLLSDSGFYLCAWSAGNTGELFFGEGSRLTVL.

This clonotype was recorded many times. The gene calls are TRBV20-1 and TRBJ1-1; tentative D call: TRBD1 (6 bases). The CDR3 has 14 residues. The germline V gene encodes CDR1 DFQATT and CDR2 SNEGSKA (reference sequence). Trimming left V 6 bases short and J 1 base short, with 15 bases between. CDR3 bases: TGCAGTGCCCTAGAACCGGACAGGAACACTGAAGCTTTCTTT. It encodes CSALEPDRNTEAFF.

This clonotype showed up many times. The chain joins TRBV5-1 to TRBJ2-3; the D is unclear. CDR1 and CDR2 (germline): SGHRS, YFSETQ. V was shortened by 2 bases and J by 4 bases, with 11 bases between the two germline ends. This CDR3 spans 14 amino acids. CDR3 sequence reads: CASSFLDWSDTQYF. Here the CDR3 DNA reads TGCGCCAGCAGCTTCCTCGACTGGTCAGATACGCAGTATTTT. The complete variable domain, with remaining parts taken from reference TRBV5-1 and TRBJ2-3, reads KAGVTQTPRYLIKTRGQQVTLSCSPISGHRSVSWYQQTPGQGLQFLFEYFSETQRNKGNFPGRFSGRQFSNSRSEMNVSTLELGDSALYLCASSFLDWSDTQYFGPGTRLTVL.

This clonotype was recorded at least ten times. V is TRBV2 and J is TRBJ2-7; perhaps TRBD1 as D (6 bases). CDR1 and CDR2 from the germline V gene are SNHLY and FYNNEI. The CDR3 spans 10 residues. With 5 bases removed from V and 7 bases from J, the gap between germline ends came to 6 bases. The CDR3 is CASSQGEQYF. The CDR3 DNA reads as TGTGCCAGCAGTCAGGGGGAGCAGTACTTC.

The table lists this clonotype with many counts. The CDR3 DNA follows: TGCAGTGCTACAGGGCAAAACATTCAGTACTTC. This sequence encodes CSATGQNIQYF. The V call is TRBV20-1, the J call TRBJ2-4; D is possibly TRBD1 (5 bases). Germline-derived CDR1 and CDR2 are DFQATT and SNEGSKA (reference sequence). Trimming removed 4 bases from V and 5 bases from J, with 6 bases in between. The CDR3 totals 11 residues.

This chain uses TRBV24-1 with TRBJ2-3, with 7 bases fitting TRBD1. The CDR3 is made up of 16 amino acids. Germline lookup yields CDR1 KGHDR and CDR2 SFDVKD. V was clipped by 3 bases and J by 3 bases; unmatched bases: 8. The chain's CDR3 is CATSDPQGPRTDTQYF. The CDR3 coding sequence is TGTGCCACCAGTGATCCACAGGGGCCGAGGACAGATACGCAGTATTTT.

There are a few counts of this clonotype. This CDR3 is CASSPGQANTEAFF. The CDR3 coding sequence is TGTGCCAGCAGCCCAGGACAGGCGAACACTGAAGCTTTCTTT. The chain uses TRBV7-3 and TRBJ1-1; TRBD1 matches 7 bases. The CDR3 is 14 amino acids. V dropped 5 bases and J dropped 1; count of bases not matched to a gene: 4. Per the germline V gene, CDR1 is SGHTA and CDR2 is FQGTGA.

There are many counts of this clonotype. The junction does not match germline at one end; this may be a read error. The CDR3 nucleotides read TGTTCCAGCAGCTTAACCACAGGCGGGTACGAGCAGTACTTC. Translating it yields CSSSLTTGGYEQYF. The chain carries TRBV7-2 and TRBJ2-7; D is perhaps TRBD1 or TRBD2 (5 bases each). The CDR3 is 14 amino acids. The germline V gene encodes CDR1 SGHTA and CDR2 FQGNSA.